This T cell receptor beta chain was retrieved from a study of Ad26.COV2.S vaccination and SARS-CoV-2 variants. The CDR3 runs 15 residues. J lost 7 bases, V lost 5 bases, and 8 bases had no gene match. Germline assignment: CDR1 MNHEY and CDR2 SMNVEV (reference sequence). Comment on this clone: Its antigen is unidentified.

Only in-frame clones appear in the TCRdb table, and some are missing; sequencing was by immunoSEQ multiplex PCR. Seen here are just over 350,000 clones, 92% observed once, and the top ten hold 3% to 5%. Study-wide findings and caveats: With respect to non-spike TCR breadth, vaccine and placebo recipients were similar. Spike-specific TCR breadth was greater after Ad26.COV2.S than placebo. Estimates derived from TCR breadth and depth analyses may have underestimated total T cell responses. There was reportedly substantial breadth in spike-specific CD8+ and CD4+ T cell responses after vaccination.

The TCR originated in a human donor who had recovered from COVID-19. This chain links TRBV27 with TRBJ1-6; 7 positions agree with TRBD1. Source: peripheral blood, taken after recovery from COVID-19. DNA for the CDR3: TGTGCCAGCAGTCCCAGGGGGGAGACAAATTCACCCCTCCACTTT. Translated, it gives CASSPRGETNSPLHF.